The source of this TCR beta chain is a study of T cell responses to AZD1222 COVID-19 vaccine. Using immunoSEQ multiplex PCR, the repertoire was profiled, and TCRdb retains in-frame clones only, with some absent. The sample shows around 150,000 clones, about 92% of them seen only once. The CDR3 runs to 16 residues. With 5 bases removed from V and 7 bases from J, the gap between germline ends came to 21 bases. Germline V gene sequence: CDR1 MDHEN, CDR2 SYDVKM. The receptor was derived from an adult in good health. This sequence joins TRBV28 and TRBJ1-5; D might be TRBD1 (5 bases). Material: peripheral blood, obtained on day 0 of MenACWY control vaccination. Written as DNA, the CDR3 is TGTGCCAGCAGTACCGGGGGGGGAAGGGGTGACCAGCCCCAGCATTTT. Translating gives CASSTGGGRGDQPQHF. Supplemented by reference TRBV28 and TRBJ1-5, the full variable domain reads DVKVTQSSRYLVKRTGEKVFLECVQDMDHENMFWYRQDPGLGLRLIYFSYDVKMKEKGDIPEGYSVSREKKERFSLILESASTNQTSMYLCASSTGGGRGDQPQHFGDGTRLSIL.